The rows below give T cell receptor beta chains drawn from one sample of a study of cytomegalovirus exposure and HLA in healthy donors. Sequencing was performed with immunoSEQ multiplex PCR; in TCRdb, only in-frame clones are kept and a portion is missing. The profile shows more than 90,000 clones, about four fifths of them singletons. The sequencing sample was made of PBMCs. These TCRs come from a man between 50 and 59 years old in good health and CMV-seronegative. The CDR3 runs from the conserved cysteine through the conserved F or W. D genes are given only for firm matches. The size field is filled for only some rows; it gives once, few, many or a size class.

d_gene	j_gene	abundance	v_gene	CDR3nt	CDR3aa
TRBD1	TRBJ1-6	NA	TRBV13	TGTGCCAGCAGCTTAAGGGACAGAAATAATTCACCCCTCCACTTT	CASSLRDRNNSPLHF
TRBD1	TRBJ1-1	few	TRBV19	TGTGCCAGTAGTCCTCCTCGCTCGACAGGGCCTTTCTTT	CASSPPRSTGPFF
NA	TRBJ2-1	NA	TRBV7-2	TGTGCCAGCAGCTTAAGTAGACAGACCTACAATGAGCAGTTCTTC	CASSLSRQTYNEQFF
NA	TRBJ2-7	NA	TRBV11-2	TGTGCCAGCAGTAAAGGTGGGCTCGAGCAGTACTTC	CASSKGGLEQYF
NA	TRBJ1-5	NA	TRBV9	TGTGCCAGCAGCGTTGGCACAGGTCAGCCCCAGCATTTT	CASSVGTGQPQHF
NA	TRBJ2-1	NA	TRBV10-2	TGCGCCAGCAGTGAGAGTGGGAGCCTCGATGAGCAGTTCTTC	CASSESGSLDEQFF
NA	TRBJ2-5	NA	TRBV28	TGTGCCAGCAGCTATCCGAAAGGGGGAGATGATGAGACCCAGTACTTC	CASSYPKGGDDETQYF
NA	TRBJ2-2	NA	TRBV6-6	TGTGCCAGCAGTTACATCGGCACCGGGGAGCTGTTTTTT	CASSYIGTGELFF
NA	TRBJ2-1	NA	TRBV19	TGTGCCAGTAGTATGAGAGGTGGGGGAGGCTTCTACAATGAGCAGTTCTTC	CASSMRGGGGFYNEQFF
TRBD1	TRBJ2-7	NA	TRBV2	TGTGCCAGCAGGGGGGGACAGGGCTACGAGCAGTACTTC	CASRGGQGYEQYF
TRBD1	TRBJ1-2	NA	TRBV7-9	TGTGCCAGCAGCTTAGAGGCAGGGGGAGCCTATGGCTACACCTTC	CASSLEAGGAYGYTF
TRBD1	TRBJ2-3	NA	TRBV2	TGTGCCGGCAGCGGACAGGGTGGTGGTGATACGCAGTATTTT	CAGSGQGGGDTQYF
NA	TRBJ1-1	NA	TRBV29-1	TGCAGCGTTCGGGGGGCTGGCACTGAAGCTTTCTTT	CSVRGAGTEAFF
NA	TRBJ1-6	NA	TRBV2	TGTGCCAGCAGTGTGAGGTGGAATAATTCACCCCTCCACTTT	CASSVRWNNSPLHF
TRBD2	TRBJ2-5	NA	TRBV11-2	TGTGCCAGCAGCGCGGGACTAGCGGAACAAGAGACCCAGTACTTC	CASSAGLAEQETQYF
TRBD1	TRBJ2-3	NA	TRBV6-1	TGTGCCAGCACTAAAGGGGGCCCCACAGATACGCAGTATTTT	CASTKGGPTDTQYF
NA	TRBJ2-2	NA	TRBV29-1	TGCAGCGTCCTTCAAGCGGCGAACACCGGGGAGCTGTTTTTT	CSVLQAANTGELFF
NA	TRBJ2-3	NA	TRBV20-1	TGCAGTGCTACCTACACAGATACGCAGTATTTT	CSATYTDTQYF
NA	TRBJ1-5	NA	TRBV19	TGTGCCAGTAGTTCCCTACCCCTCTCCCGACAGAGAGATCAGCCCCAGCATTTT	CASSSLPLSRQRDQPQHF
NA	TRBJ1-5	once	TRBV28	TGTGCCAGCAGTTTACCCTCAGTTTTGATGCCCCAGCATTTT	CASSLPSVLMPQHF
NA	TRBJ2-7	few	TRBV28	TGTGCCAGCAGTTTTACAGCCTCCTACGAGCAGTACTTC	CASSFTASYEQYF
NA	TRBJ2-5	NA	TRBV5-1	TGCGCCAGCAGCTTGGGAGTGAGGGAAGAGACCCAGTACTTC	CASSLGVREETQYF
TRBD1	TRBJ1-6	NA	TRBV9	TGTGCCAGCAGCGTAGGCGGGACAGTGGCTAATTCACCCCTCCACTTT	CASSVGGTVANSPLHF
NA	TRBJ2-7	NA	TRBV5-1	TGCGCCAGCAGCTTGGGGCAGGCCTCCTACGAGCAGTACTTC	CASSLGQASYEQYF
TRBD1	TRBJ2-2	once	TRBV5-4	TGTGCCAGCAGCCGGGACAGGGGAACCGGGGAGCTGTTTTTT	CASSRDRGTGELFF
NA	TRBJ2-3	once	TRBV29-1	TGCAGCGGAGGAGGACAGCAGGATACGCAGTATTTT	CSGGGQQDTQYF
NA	TRBJ2-7	NA	TRBV10-3	TGTGCCATCAGTGAGTCGCAGGTCACTTCCTACGAGCAGTACTTC	CAISESQVTSYEQYF
TRBD2	TRBJ2-7	NA	TRBV7-2	TGTGCCAGCAGCTTGGTGTCGGGAGGGATCTACGAGCAGTACTTC	CASSLVSGGIYEQYF
NA	TRBJ2-1	once	TRBV14	TGTGCCAGCAGCCACAGGTCGGGACTCTTAAACAATGAGCAGTTCTTC	CASSHRSGLLNNEQFF
NA	TRBJ2-7	NA	TRBV7-9	TGTGCCAGCAGCCCCCCGGGACTGGGCTACGAGCAGTACTTC	CASSPPGLGYEQYF
NA	TRBJ1-1	NA	TRBV10-1	TGCGCCAGCAGTGTATGCGACACTCTTCAACGGGGAGCTTTCTTT	CASSVCDTLQRGAFF
NA	TRBJ2-3	NA	TRBV10-3	TGTGCCACCACTCTCACGGGGTCTAGCACAGATACGCAGTATTTT	CATTLTGSSTDTQYF
NA	TRBJ2-3	NA	TRBV2	TGTGCCAGCCAGGAGGTCGCGGGCACAGATACGCAGTATTTT	CASQEVAGTDTQYF
TRBD1	TRBJ2-7	NA	TRBV7-7	TGTGCTAGCAGCTTGCCCTACAGGGGGCGCTACGAGCAGTACTTC	CASSLPYRGRYEQYF
TRBD2	TRBJ2-5	NA	TRBV5-6	TGTGCCAGCAGCCGAACTAGCGGGAGTCTCCAAGAGACCCAGTACTTC	CASSRTSGSLQETQYF
TRBD1	TRBJ2-4	NA	TRBV7-9	TGTGCCAGCAGGGGCAGGGGGCTTGGAGACATTCAGTATTTC	CASRGRGLGDIQYF
NA	TRBJ2-7	NA	TRBV5-1	TGCGCCAGCAGCTTAGGGTTGGGAGAGGGTCGCGAGCAGTACTTC	CASSLGLGEGREQYF
NA	TRBJ1-1	few	TRBV5-6	TGTGCCAGCAGCCCCGACAGACGGACTACGGGCACTGAAGCTTTCTTT	CASSPDRRTTGTEAFF
NA	TRBJ2-1	once	TRBV28	TGTGCCAGCAGTTTTGAGGGTCACAATGAGCAGTTCTTC	CASSFEGHNEQFF
NA	TRBJ1-2	NA	TRBV28	TGTGCCAGCAGTCTCCGAAAAGGGAGTCAGAATGGCTACACCTTC	CASSLRKGSQNGYTF
NA	TRBJ2-1	NA	TRBV7-3	TGTGCCAGCAGCTTACGACTGAGCTCCTACAATGAGCAGTTCTTC	CASSLRLSSYNEQFF
TRBD2	TRBJ2-5	NA	TRBV5-8	TGTGCCAGCAGCTTGGGTAACGCGGGAGGTGAGACCCAGTACTTC	CASSLGNAGGETQYF
TRBD2	TRBJ2-1	NA	TRBV19	TGTGCCAGTAGTGTCGAGCGGGAGTGGTATTACAATGAGCAGTTCTTC	CASSVEREWYYNEQFF
TRBD2	TRBJ2-7	NA	TRBV7-9	TGTGCCAGCAGCGATCGGACTAGCGGGAGGGCCCACGAGCAGTACTTC	CASSDRTSGRAHEQYF
NA	TRBJ2-3	NA	TRBV7-3	TGTGCCAGCAGCTTACCAACACAGGGGAGGGATACGCAGTATTTT	CASSLPTQGRDTQYF
NA	TRBJ1-1	NA	TRBV5-1	TGCGCCAGCAGCTTTACAGGGCTGAACACTGAAGCTTTCTTT	CASSFTGLNTEAFF
TRBD2	TRBJ2-2	NA	TRBV2	TGTGCCAGCAGTGGGACACTAGCGGTATTCACCGGGGAGCTGTTTTTT	CASSGTLAVFTGELFF
TRBD1	TRBJ1-1	medium-sized	TRBV27	TGTGCCAGCAGTTTATCCGGCAGGGGGACTGAAGCTTTCTTT	CASSLSGRGTEAFF
NA	TRBJ1-4	once	TRBV28	TGTGCCAGCAGTTATGGGCTCAATAATGAAAAACTGTTTTTT	CASSYGLNNEKLFF
TRBD1	TRBJ2-7	NA	TRBV11-2	TGTGCCAGCAGCCAAAACAGGGGGCTCGAGCAGTACTTC	CASSQNRGLEQYF
NA	TRBJ1-1	NA	TRBV15	TGTGCCACCAGCAGAGATCGACTTAGATGGGAGGGCACTGAAGCTTTCTTT	CATSRDRLRWEGTEAFF
TRBD2	TRBJ2-1	once	TRBV10-3	TGTGCCATCAGCACTAGCGGGGGTGACAATGAGCAGTTCTTC	CAISTSGGDNEQFF
NA	TRBJ2-4	NA	TRBV29-1	TGCAGCGCCGACACGCACGCCCTAGCCAAAAACATTCAGTACTTC	CSADTHALAKNIQYF
TRBD1	TRBJ1-1	NA	TRBV5-4	TGTGCCAGCAGCAGACAGGGGGCGCAGACTGAAGCTTTCTTT	CASSRQGAQTEAFF
TRBD1	TRBJ1-3	once	TRBV18	TGTGCCAGCTCACACGACAGGGAGTCTGGAAACACCATATATTTT	CASSHDRESGNTIYF
TRBD2	TRBJ2-7	NA	TRBV28	TGTGCCAGCAGTTTATCCGGGAGGGCCTACGAGCAGTACTTC	CASSLSGRAYEQYF
NA	TRBJ1-5	NA	TRBV27	TGTGCCAGCAGCTCCCTGGGGCAGGGCCGCAATCAGCCCCAGCATTTT	CASSSLGQGRNQPQHF
NA	TRBJ2-1	NA	TRBV27	TGTGCCAGCAGTTTATCCGGGGACAATGAGCAGTTCTTC	CASSLSGDNEQFF